These 13 T cell receptor beta chains came from one sample sequenced in a study of cytomegalovirus exposure and HLA in healthy donors (dated by TCRdb to between 2016 and 2019). The library was obtained by the immunoSEQ multiplex PCR assay. For the multiplex PCR, a mixture combining 60 forward primers for TCR Vbeta segments and 13 reverse primers for TCR Jbeta segments was used. TCRdb re-hosts the immuneACCESS table, in-frame sequences only. Its copies lack some clones; in the studies checked, an unresolved V gene accounts for under half of them, and the cause for the rest is not known. For this sample there are a few hundred thousand clones; 72% appear just once. About 2.2% of the sample comes from the top ten. The sequenced sample consisted of PBMCs. The origin of the receptors is a female donor in good health and CMV-seronegative.

J is TRBJ2-3 and V is TRBV5-5; D is possibly TRBD1 (6 bases). From germline, CDR1 is SGHKS and CDR2 YYEKEE (reference sequence). This CDR3 comprises 17 residues. The V and J ends lost 1 base and 2 bases respectively, with 17 bases between them. The CDR3 sequence is CASSLLSDSTHTDTQYF. CDR3 nucleotides: TGTGCCAGCAGCTTGTTATCGGACAGCACGCACACAGATACGCAGTATTTT.

V is TRBV6-1 and J is TRBJ2-7; 7 bases are shared with TRBD1. J lost 3 bases, V lost 4 bases, and 3 bases had no gene match. The CDR3 has 13 residues. Germline V gene lookup returns CDR1 MNHNS and CDR2 SASEGT. DNA of the CDR3: TGTGCCAGCAGTGGGTCAGGGGGCTACGAGCAGTACTTC. This encodes CASSGSGGYEQYF.

The chain uses TRBV11-1 and TRBJ2-2, with TRBD2 matching 10 bases. Germline V gives CDR1 SGHAT, CDR2 FQDESV (reference sequence). With V trimmed by 5 bases and J by 4 bases, 7 bases remained unmatched. CDR3 length equals 16 residues. The CDR3 DNA sequence: TGTGCCAGCAGCCTCGGACTAGCGGAGGCCACCGGGGAGCTGTTTTTT. It codes for CASSLGLAEATGELFF.

This clone appeared once. The chain links TRBV9 to TRBJ2-2, with D possibly being TRBD2 (7 bases). CDR1 is SGDLS, CDR2 YYNGEE, per germline. The CDR3 consists of 17 residues. V was shortened by 6 bases and J by 5 bases, with 23 bases between the two germline ends. The CDR3 DNA sequence: TGTGCCAGCAACCCTTCGGGGGGCGCGGGGTATACCGGGGAGCTGTTTTTT. Translating it yields CASNPSGGAGYTGELFF.

The chain is built from TRBV21-1 and TRBJ1-3. TRBV21-1 is assigned pseudogene status. The CDR3 is 17 amino acids. The DNA for the CDR3 is TGTGCCAGCAGCAAACCTTTCGGGGTCAGCTCTGGAAACACCATATATTTT. Its translation is CASSKPFGVSSGNTIYF.

The gene calls are TRBV9 and TRBJ2-1, with 7 positions matching TRBD1. The CDR3 is 15 residues long. Trimming removed 0 bases from V and 7 bases from J; junction bases left unmatched: 7. CDR1 is SGDLS and CDR2 is YYNGEE in the germline V gene. CDR3 sequence reads: CASSVGGRGQNEQFF. The CDR3 bases are TGTGCCAGCAGCGTAGGTGGAAGGGGACAGAATGAGCAGTTCTTC.

V usage is TRBV7-9 and J usage is TRBJ2-7; possibly TRBD1 for D (6 bases). Germline-derived CDR1 and CDR2 are SEHNR and FQNEAQ (reference sequence). Trimming pared 5 bases from V and 0 bases from J, leaving 11 bases between. The CDR3 spans 14 residues. CDR3 loop: CASSPPGHSYEQYF. CDR3 DNA: TGTGCCAGCAGCCCACCGGGACACTCCTACGAGCAGTACTTC. Full variable domain (rest looked up from reference TRBV7-9 and TRBJ2-7): DTGVSQNPRHKITKRGQNVTFRCDPISEHNRLYWYRQTLGQGPEFLTYFQNEAQLEKSRLLSDRFSAERPKGSFSTLEIQRTEQGDSAMYLCASSPPGHSYEQYFGPGTRLTVT.

This clone was counted a single time. The chain employs TRBV28 and TRBJ2-4; 15 bases align to TRBD2. The CDR3 runs to 18 residues. Per the germline V gene, CDR1 is MDHEN and CDR2 is SYDVKM. After removal of 6 bases from V and 1 base from J, the junction contained 7 bases not matched to a gene. CDR3 sequence (DNA): TGTGCCAGCAGCACCGGGACTAGCGGGAGGTGGGCCAAAAACATTCAGTACTTC. Translated, it gives CASSTGTSGRWAKNIQYF.

On this clone: The sample has other DNA sequences that encode this CDR3 too. V usage is TRBV6-1 and J usage is TRBJ2-5; no definite D call. Germline V gene lookup returns CDR1 MNHNS and CDR2 SASEGT. The CDR3 loop spans 11 amino acids. The V end lost 5 bases, the J end lost 3 bases, and 4 bases lay between the germline ends. CDR3 sequence: CASSPEETQYF. The CDR3 nucleotides read TGTGCCAGCAGTCCTGAAGAGACCCAGTACTTC.

V usage is TRBV7-9 and J usage is TRBJ2-3; 8 positions match TRBD2. The CDR3 totals 18 residues. Losses at the gene ends were 5 bases for V and 6 bases for J; bases not matched to a gene: 19. Germline CDR1 is SEHNR and CDR2 is FQNEAQ (reference sequence). The CDR3 DNA is TGTGCCAGCAGCCCGAACCCAGCGGGAGATATCCCTGCCGATACGCAGTATTTT. Amino acid sequence: CASSPNPAGDIPADTQYF.

V and J are TRBV9 and TRBJ2-1, with 11 bases aligning to TRBD2. CDR1 SGDLS and CDR2 YYNGEE come from the germline V gene. There are 19 residues in the CDR3. Trimming took 5 bases from V and 2 from J; bases not matched to a gene: 15. The DNA of the CDR3 is TGTGCCAGCAGTCAAGGCGGTAGCGGGAGGGCCAGGCCCTACAATGAGCAGTTCTTC. Its translation is CASSQGGSGRARPYNEQFF.

This clone was seen a few times. The genes are TRBV7-2 and TRBJ2-1; weak D call: TRBD2 (5 bases). The CDR3 spans 15 residues. V was shortened by 5 bases and J by 2 bases, with 13 bases between the two germline ends. Germline loops: CDR1 SGHTA, CDR2 FQGNSA. The CDR3 loop is CASSQLDSAYNEQFF. CDR3 sequence (DNA): TGTGCCAGCAGCCAACTGGACTCTGCCTACAATGAGCAGTTCTTC.

This clone was found a few times. The chain employs TRBV4-1 and TRBJ1-1, with D possibly TRBD1 on 5 matching bases. The germline V and J ends were trimmed by 4 bases and 0 bases, with 12 bases remaining between them. CDR3 size: 15 residues. Per germline, CDR1 MGHRA and CDR2 YSYEKL. This chain's CDR3 is CASSPAEGMNTEAFF. The CDR3 coding sequence is TGCGCCAGCAGCCCCGCGGAGGGGATGAACACTGAAGCTTTCTTT.